Each of the 32 T cell receptor beta chains below was sequenced from the same sample in a study of blood T cell repertoires in COVID-19. The method was immunoSEQ multiplex PCR; TCRdb's version includes in-frame clones alone and lacks a portion of them. The sample has about 250,000 clones, around 82% seen once. Sequencing was done on a sample of peripheral blood. The receptors originated from an elderly woman with active or convalescent COVID-19.

The genes are TRBV3-1 (or the pseudogene TRBV3-2) and TRBJ2-7; D is uncertain. V lost 0 bases and J lost 12, with 18 bases in between. CDR1 is LGHDT, CDR2 YNNKEL, per germline (reference sequence). The CDR3 has 14 residues. CDR3: CASSQDPSSNQVYF. The CDR3 DNA follows: TGTGCCAGCAGCCAAGACCCGTCGTCCAACCAGGTGTACTTC.

The chain employs TRBV7-2 and TRBJ2-3; a possible D gene is TRBD2 (7 bases). Germline CDR1 and CDR2: SGHTA and FQGNSA. V lost 7 bases and J lost 4, with 24 bases in between. This CDR3 contains 17 residues. CDR3 loop: CASIPFLGGARADTQYF. CDR3 sequence (DNA): TGTGCCAGCATCCCCTTTCTGGGGGGGGCCAGGGCAGATACGCAGTATTTT.

A remark on this clone: This same CDR3 is encoded by further DNA sequences in the sample. The chain employs TRBV5-1 and TRBJ2-3; D perhaps matches TRBD2 (6 bases). Germline V gene sequence: CDR1 SGHRS, CDR2 YFSETQ. This CDR3 is built from 14 residues. V was cut by 4 bases and J by 0 bases, with 9 bases left in between. The CDR3 spells CASSLGTSTDTQYF. CDR3 DNA sequence: TGCGCCAGCAGCCTCGGGACTAGCACAGATACGCAGTATTTT.

The V and J genes are TRBV6-5 and TRBJ2-2; D gene ambiguous. The CDR3 sequence is 13 residues long. Germline CDR1 reads MNHEY; CDR2 reads SVGAGI. Trimming took 11 bases from V and 0 from J, leaving 10 bases between them. The CDR3 bases are TGTGCCGAGGAAGCATCGAACACCGGGGAGCTGTTTTTT. Amino acids: CAEEASNTGELFF.

V and J are TRBV2 and TRBJ1-2; 7 bases fit TRBD1. V was pared by 8 bases and J by 4 bases, with 10 bases of the junction left unmatched. The CDR3 length is 14 residues. CDR1 and CDR2 from the germline V gene are SNHLY and FYNNEI. The CDR3: CASGTFTGVYGYTF. CDR3 in DNA: TGTGCCAGCGGGACATTCACAGGGGTCTATGGCTACACCTTC.

The gene calls are TRBV3-1 (or the pseudogene TRBV3-2) and TRBJ1-6, with D uncertain. V lost 5 bases and J 3 bases, leaving 11 bases between the germline ends. The germline CDR1 and CDR2 sequences are LGHDT and YNNKEL (reference sequence). This CDR3 contains 15 residues. The CDR3 region has the DNA TGTGCCAGCAGCAGAAGCGGGGTCTATAATTCACCCCTCCACTTT. Its protein is CASSRSGVYNSPLHF.

The CDR3 is CASSIQGGGNTIYF. CDR3 nucleotides: TGTGCCAGTAGCATACAGGGGGGAGGAAACACCATATATTTT. The J gene is TRBJ1-3, the V gene TRBV19; 8 bases agree with TRBD1. V trimming: 6 bases; J trimming: 4 bases; junction bases outside the gene matches: 5. Germline V gene sequence: CDR1 LNHDA, CDR2 SQIVND (reference sequence). The CDR3 is made up of 14 amino acids.

The chain couples TRBV19 to TRBJ1-1; possible D gene TRBD1, 5 bases. Trimming stripped 4 bases from V and 0 bases from J, with 6 bases between. The V gene's germline CDR1 is LNHDA and CDR2 SQIVND (reference sequence). The CDR3 totals 13 residues. The CDR3 DNA follows: TGTGCCAGTAGTAACAGGATGAACACTGAAGCTTTCTTT. Protein: CASSNRMNTEAFF.

The chain uses TRBV3-1 (or the pseudogene TRBV3-2) and TRBJ2-7; 9 bases align to TRBD1. This CDR3 region has 13 residues. V shed 3 bases, J shed 5 bases, and the junction held 2 bases outside the gene matches. In germline, CDR1 is LGHDT, CDR2 YNNKEL (reference sequence). CDR3 bases: TGTGCCAGCAGCCAGGGACAGGGTAACGAGCAGTACTTC. Translation: CASSQGQGNEQYF.

V is TRBV15 and J is TRBJ2-3, with 12 bases identical to TRBD2. Germline-derived CDR1 and CDR2 are LNHNV and YYDKDF (reference sequence). CDR3 length equals 18 residues. J was trimmed by 4 bases and V by 1 base; bases with no gene match: 9. The CDR3 DNA reads TGTGCCACCAGCAGAGCCGGACTAGCGGGAACCCACTCAGATACGCAGTATTTT. This codes for CATSRAGLAGTHSDTQYF.

This chain joins TRBV19 and TRBJ2-5, with 8 nucleotides matching TRBD1. The CDR3 is 16 amino acids. CDR1 and CDR2 from the germline V gene are LNHDA and SQIVND (reference sequence). Trimming removed 1 base from V and 5 bases from J; junction bases left unmatched: 9. CDR3 in DNA: TGTGCCAGTAGTATAGGTGGGAGACAGGGGACGGAGACCCAGTACTTC. Encoded protein: CASSIGGRQGTETQYF.

The CDR3 loop reads CASSDGTGSNQPQHF. For the CDR3, the DNA is TGTGCCAGCAGTGATGGGACAGGTAGCAATCAGCCCCAGCATTTT. The genes are TRBV25-1 and TRBJ1-5; 8 bases are a match to TRBD1. Germline CDR1 and CDR2: MGHDK and SYGVNS. Losses at the gene ends were 3 bases for V and 0 bases for J; bases not matched to a gene: 1. The CDR3 runs to 15 residues.

Worth noting for this clone: Other DNA variants within this sample encode the same CDR3. The CDR3 protein is CASSIEGRTGELFF. In DNA form, the CDR3 reads TGTGCCAGTAGTATAGAGGGCCGAACCGGGGAGCTGTTTTTT. The chain is built from TRBV19 and TRBJ2-2; D is unresolved. The germline V gene encodes CDR1 LNHDA and CDR2 SQIVND (reference sequence). The length of the CDR3 is 14 residues. Trimming shortened V by 0 bases and J by 5 bases, and 7 bases separated the two germline ends.

The CDR3 DNA sequence: TGTGCCAGCAGCGTAGGAGCGGGGTTCAGACAGCCCCAGCATTTT. Translated: CASSVGAGFRQPQHF. The chain couples TRBV9 to TRBJ1-5, with D uncertain. CDR1 SGDLS and CDR2 YYNGEE come from the germline V gene. V gave up 0 bases and J gave up 7 bases, with 14 bases separating them. The CDR3 covers 15 residues.

This clone is a singleton in its sample. CDR3 bases: TGTGCCAGCAGTTTAATGGGACAGCATCAGCCCCAGCATTTT. Protein product: CASSLMGQHQPQHF. V and J are TRBV28 and TRBJ1-5; 7 bases are shared with TRBD1. The junction had 3 bases not matched to a gene; V was cut back by 2 bases and J by 5 bases. CDR1 is MDHEN and CDR2 is SYDVKM in the germline V gene. The CDR3 spans 14 residues.

The rearrangement uses TRBV6-2 or TRBV6-3 and TRBJ1-5, with 8 nucleotides matching TRBD1. CDR3 length equals 15 residues. Germline loops: CDR1 MNHEY, CDR2 SVGEGT. V gave up 4 bases and J gave up 9 bases; unmatched junction bases: 11. DNA for the CDR3: TGTGCCAGCAGTTCCCAGACAGGGGCGAAGGGGCCCCAGCATTTT. Translated, it gives CASSSQTGAKGPQHF.

V gene TRBV5-1 combines with J gene TRBJ1-6; 7 nucleotides line up with TRBD1. The CDR3 length is 16 residues. CDR1 SGHRS and CDR2 YFSETQ come from the germline V gene. The V gene end was trimmed by 4 bases and the J gene end by 2 bases; junction bases not matched to a gene: 6. The DNA for the CDR3 is TGCGCCAGCAGCCCGGGGACAGCCACCTATAATTCACCCCTCCACTTT. As protein: CASSPGTATYNSPLHF.

The V and J genes are TRBV6-6 and TRBJ1-5, with 7 bases fitting TRBD1. This CDR3 has 14 residues. In germline, CDR1 is MNHNY, CDR2 SVGAGI (reference sequence). V was pared by 2 bases and J by 7 bases, with 5 bases of the junction left unmatched. The CDR3 coding sequence is TGTGCCAGCAGTTACATAGGGGGCGAACAGCCCCAGCATTTT. It specifies CASSYIGGEQPQHF.

This chain joins TRBV30 and TRBJ1-6; D perhaps matches TRBD1 (6 bases). The CDR3 sequence is 15 residues long. The germline V gene has CDR1 GTSNPN and CDR2 SVGIG (reference sequence). Trimming pared 3 bases from V and 10 bases from J, leaving 19 bases between. The CDR3 DNA is TGTGCCTGGAGCGATGGACAGCACCGAGGATCACCCCTCCACTTT. Its protein product is CAWSDGQHRGSPLHF.

The chain carries TRBV24-1 and TRBJ1-4; 9 nucleotides match TRBD1. The CDR3 extends over 14 amino acids. J lost 11 bases, V lost 2 bases, and 5 bases had no gene match. Germline-derived CDR1 and CDR2 are KGHDR and SFDVKD. The CDR3 DNA follows: TGTGCCACCAGTGATTCCGGGACAGGGACCAAACTGTTTTTT. Translated: CATSDSGTGTKLFF.

The rearrangement joins TRBV30 to TRBJ1-6; D is perhaps TRBD1 (5 bases). V dropped 7 bases and J dropped 7 bases, with 17 bases sitting between them. Looked up from germline, CDR1 is GTSNPN and CDR2 is SVGIG (reference sequence). This CDR3 is 14 amino acids long. In DNA form, the CDR3 reads TGTGCCTATAGGACGGGACTCCTAAATTCACCCCTCCACTTT. This sequence encodes CAYRTGLLNSPLHF.

V and J are TRBV28 and TRBJ1-1; possible D gene TRBD1, 6 bases. The germline V gene has CDR1 MDHEN and CDR2 SYDVKM. V dropped 11 bases and J dropped 2 bases, with 15 bases sitting between them. The CDR3 is 13 residues long. CDR3 DNA sequence: TGTGCCCACCGACAAGGGGGAAACACTGAAGCTTTCTTT. Translation: CAHRQGGNTEAFF.

This chain links TRBV10-3 with TRBJ2-6, with D perhaps TRBD2 (6 bases). CDR3 size: 17 residues. Germline lookup yields CDR1 ENHRY and CDR2 SYGVKD. The V end was cut by 8 bases, the J end by 2 bases, with 19 bases between. The DNA of the CDR3 is TGTGCCATCTCTAACGACGGAGGGGTTACTGGGGCCAACGTCCTGACTTTC. Its protein product is CAISNDGGVTGANVLTF.

In DNA form, the CDR3 reads TGTGCCAGCAGTTCTCTACAGGGTGGCAATCAGCCCCAGCATTTT. It specifies CASSSLQGGNQPQHF. V is TRBV28 and J is TRBJ1-5; maybe TRBD1 (6 bases). Trimming stripped 4 bases from V and 2 bases from J, with 12 bases between. Germline CDR1 reads MDHEN; CDR2 reads SYDVKM. The CDR3 totals 15 residues.

This clone has a single count. The V call is TRBV12-1, the J call TRBJ1-1; TRBD1, the D gene given by the table, was not confirmed from the DNA. TRBV12-1 is a listed pseudogene. The CDR3 covers 17 residues. The CDR3 spells CASSFSGHSYSYTEAFF. In nucleotides, the CDR3 is TGTGCCAGCAGCTTTAGTGGACACAGCTACAGTTACACTGAAGCTTTCTTT.

The chain recombines TRBV7-9 with TRBJ1-3, with 11 nucleotides matching TRBD1. V trimming: 0 bases; J trimming: 1 base; junction bases outside the gene matches: 8. Germline lookup yields CDR1 SEHNR and CDR2 FQNEAQ (reference sequence). CDR3 length: 19 amino acids. The CDR3 reads CASSLAKDRGLGSGNTIYF. The CDR3 DNA reads as TGTGCCAGCAGCTTAGCTAAGGACAGGGGGCTGGGATCTGGAAACACCATATATTTT.

The gene calls are TRBV28 and TRBJ2-7; the match to TRBD2 covers 8 bases. V dropped 2 bases and J dropped 2; count of bases not matched to a gene: 11. The CDR3 runs to 17 residues. Germline lookup yields CDR1 MDHEN and CDR2 SYDVKM. The CDR3 DNA reads as TGTGCCAGCAGTTTAGCCACTAGCGGTGGGCAGACCTACGAGCAGTACTTC. This gives the protein CASSLATSGGQTYEQYF. Using reference TRBV28 and TRBJ2-7 for the parts outside the CDR3, the full variable domain is DVKVTQSSRYLVKRTGEKVFLECVQDMDHENMFWYRQDPGLGLRLIYFSYDVKMKEKGDIPEGYSVSREKKERFSLILESASTNQTSMYLCASSLATSGGQTYEQYFGPGTRLTVT.

The chain recombines TRBV2 with TRBJ1-2; 7 bases match TRBD1. The trim removed 10 bases at V and 2 bases at J, leaving 7 bases unmatched. CDR1 is SNHLY, CDR2 FYNNEI, per germline. This CDR3 is 13 amino acids long. The CDR3 DNA is TGTGCCAACGAACAGGGGCCAAACTATGGCTACACCTTC. Encoded protein: CANEQGPNYGYTF.

This clone was seen once. This sequence joins TRBV5-4 and TRBJ2-7; 7 bases agree with TRBD1. V lost 2 bases to trimming and J lost 7 bases; unmatched junction nucleotides: 9. The length of the CDR3 is 14 residues. CDR1 and CDR2 (germline): SGHNT, YYREEE (reference sequence). DNA of the CDR3: TGTGCCAGCAGCTTAGGGACAGCTCGTCGTGAGCAGTACTTC. Translated: CASSLGTARREQYF. The variable domain in full, with the rest retrieved from reference TRBV5-4 and TRBJ2-7, is ETGVTQSPTHLIKTRGQQVTLRCSSQSGHNTVSWYQQALGQGPQFIFQYYREEENGRGNFPPRFSGLQFPNYSSELNVNALELDDSALYLCASSLGTARREQYFGPGTRLTVT.

This chain connects TRBV28 to TRBJ1-1; TRBD1 matches at 9 bases. The J segment lost 10 bases and the V segment lost 6 bases, leaving 6 bases of the junction unmatched. The CDR3 runs to 12 residues. Germline values: CDR1 MDHEN, CDR2 SYDVKM. As DNA, the CDR3 is TGTGCCAGCAGCACGGACAGGGGATTAGCTTTCTTT. Its translation is CASSTDRGLAFF.

This sequence joins TRBV25-1 and TRBJ1-3; no clear D. The CDR3 is 13 residues long. V was pared by 8 bases and J by 4 bases, with 12 bases between. Germline assignment: CDR1 MGHDK and CDR2 SYGVNS. In nucleotides, the CDR3 is TGTGCCAGCGGGAGAGGAGAAGGAAACACCATATATTTT. Its translation is CASGRGEGNTIYF.

The V call is TRBV10-2, the J call TRBJ2-4; the D gene is possibly TRBD2 (6 bases). There are 13 residues in the CDR3. In germline, CDR1 is WSHSY, CDR2 SAAADI. V shed 4 bases and J shed 6 bases, with 10 bases lying between them. The CDR3 nucleotides read TGCGCCAGCAGTGGACTGGGGGGAAACATTCAGTACTTC. Amino acids: CASSGLGGNIQYF.